This T cell receptor (beta chain) was retrieved from a study of cytomegalovirus exposure and HLA in healthy donors. The study's findings and limits: The investigators catalogued 150 to 200 TCR beta chains as cytomegalovirus-associated.

The PCR employed 60 Vbeta primers together with 13 Jbeta primers. Profiling relied on immunoSEQ multiplex PCR, and the TCRdb table lists in-frame clones only, not all of them. The data show fewer than 150,000 clones, approximately 77% seen once. This CDR3 comprises 15 residues. Germline V lookup: CDR1 WSHSY, CDR2 SAAADI. This clone occurred once. Its antigen is not known. This sequence originates from a man in his thirties or forties in good health and CMV-seronegative. This chain links TRBV10-2 with TRBJ2-5; 7 bases are shared with TRBD1. The DNA matches TRBJ2-7 better at its end, which makes the J call doubtful. The material sequenced was PBMCs. The DNA of the CDR3 is TGCGCCAGCAGTGAGTCGCAGGGGGTCAACTACGAGCAGTACTTC. Protein sequence: CASSESQGVNYEQYF.